This entry describes one T cell receptor (beta chain). No cognate antigen has been identified for it. Per-base qualities were not stored, and no clone one base away is much larger. The CDR3 spans 14 residues, from the cysteine through the phenylalanine. The read is trimmed to its CDR3 DNA, 42 bases read in frame from base 1. Trimming leaves V shorter by 1 base and J shorter by 8 bases, with the junction holding 6 bases beyond the gene matches. The germline V gene encodes CDR1 SGHAT and CDR2 FQNNGV. The data are from a study of control samples from healthy donors and cancer patients (TCRdb year 2020). The library was made by the immunoSEQ multiplex PCR assay. Not all clones reach the TCRdb copy of this immuneACCESS table, which keeps in-frame sequences only. Checked studies attribute under half of the gap to unresolved V genes and leave the rest unexplained. Here the sample has approximately 170,000 clones; around 94% occur a single time. The top ten hold just over 1.4% of the sample.

This TCR came from a man under 40 in good health. Sample: blood. This chain joins TRBV11-2 to TRBJ1-2; 8 central bases correspond to TRBD1. CDR3 region: CASSLVGGTGGYTF. The DNA sequence is TGTGCCAGCAGCTTAGTTGGAGGGACAGGCGGCTACACCTTC. The variable domain in full, with residues beyond the CDR3 obtained from the reference TRBV11-2 and TRBJ1-2 genes, is EAGVAQSPRYKIIEKRQSVAFWCNPISGHATLYWYQQILGQGPKLLIQFQNNGVVDDSQLPKDRFSAERLKGVDSTLKIQPAKLEDSAVYLCASSLVGGTGGYTFGSGTRLTVV.